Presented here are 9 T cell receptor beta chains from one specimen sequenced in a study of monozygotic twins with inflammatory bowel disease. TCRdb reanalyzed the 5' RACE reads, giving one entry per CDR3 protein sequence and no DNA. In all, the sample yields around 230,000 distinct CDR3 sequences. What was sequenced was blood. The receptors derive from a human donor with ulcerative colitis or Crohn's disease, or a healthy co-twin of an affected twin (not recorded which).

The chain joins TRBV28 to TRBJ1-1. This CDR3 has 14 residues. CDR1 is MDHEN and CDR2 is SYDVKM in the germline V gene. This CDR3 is CASRRSWANTEAFF.

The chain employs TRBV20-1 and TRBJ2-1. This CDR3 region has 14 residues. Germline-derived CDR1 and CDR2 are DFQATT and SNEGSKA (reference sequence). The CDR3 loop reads CSAWLHPTYNEQFF.

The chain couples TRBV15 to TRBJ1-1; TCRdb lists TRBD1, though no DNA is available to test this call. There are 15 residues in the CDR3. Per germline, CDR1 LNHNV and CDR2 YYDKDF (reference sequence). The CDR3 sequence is CATSRGGLRNTEAFF.

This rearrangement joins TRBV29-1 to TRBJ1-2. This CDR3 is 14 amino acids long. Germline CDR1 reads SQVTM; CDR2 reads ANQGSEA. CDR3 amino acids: CSVAEVATGYGYTF.

CDR3 residues: CSSLTTDYGYTF. This chain uses TRBV20-1 with TRBJ1-2. Per the germline V gene, CDR1 is DFQATT and CDR2 is SNEGSKA (reference sequence). The CDR3 is 12 amino acids.

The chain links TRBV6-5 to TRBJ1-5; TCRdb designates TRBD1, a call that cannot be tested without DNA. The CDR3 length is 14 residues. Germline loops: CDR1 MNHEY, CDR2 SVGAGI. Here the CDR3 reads CASSFTGAHQPQHF.

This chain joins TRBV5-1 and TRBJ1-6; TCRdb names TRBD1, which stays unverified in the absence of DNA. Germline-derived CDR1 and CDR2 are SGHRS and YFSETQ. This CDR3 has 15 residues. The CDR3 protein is CASSLGGGSNSPLHF.

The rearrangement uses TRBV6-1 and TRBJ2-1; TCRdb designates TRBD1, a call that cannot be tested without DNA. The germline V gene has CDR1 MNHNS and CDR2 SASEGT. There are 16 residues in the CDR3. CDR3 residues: CASRDRGQRRDNEQFF.

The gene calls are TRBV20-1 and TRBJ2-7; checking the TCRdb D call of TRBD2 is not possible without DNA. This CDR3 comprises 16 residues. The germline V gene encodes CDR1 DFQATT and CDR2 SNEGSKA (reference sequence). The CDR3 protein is CSARGTSRGGTYEQYF.